Listed below are T cell receptor beta chains from one sample, sequenced in a study of tumor and adjacent non-tumor tissue in lung cancer. Via MiXCR, TCRdb re-called the multiplex PCR reads, giving one row per CDR3 protein. Of about 98,000 distinct CDR3 sequences in the sample, 75% to 85% were seen once. Sequencing was carried out using distant non-tumor lung tissue. The origin of the receptors is a man between 60 and 75 years old with small cell lung cancer. The conserved cysteine and the conserved F or W are not part of the CDR3 here.

v_call	cdr3_length	j_call	cdr3_aa
TRBV11-2	12	TRBJ2-3	VSQRLAGADTQY
TRBV11-2	15	TRBJ2-1	ASSLVTAQSYYFEQF
TRBV19	10	TRBJ1-5	ASSIARQPQH
TRBV5-1	13	TRBJ1-1	ASSLEGTGSTEAF
TRBV7-9	10	TRBJ2-7	PSSLEGAGGQ
TRBV12-3/TRBV12-4	13	TRBJ1-2	ASSSRGQGAEDHT
TRBV4-2	15	TRBJ2-3	ASSPDPSGEGTDRQY
TRBV7-9	12	TRBJ2-7	ASSLTGTSYEQY
TRBV4-2	11	TRBJ2-3	ASSQVGSQTQY
TRBV11-1	12	TRBJ1-1	ASSLDSMNIEAF
TRBV11-2	12	TRBJ2-7	ASSLEPGPYEQY
TRBV11-1	12	TRBJ2-1	ASSLRGGRYEQF
TRBV11-3	11	TRBJ2-3	SSSSRGPDTQY
TRBV11-3	13	TRBJ2-3	ASNPSSGGTDTYY
TRBV6-1	12	TRBJ2-5	ASSYSPRGETQY
TRBV5-4	15	TRBJ2-1	VSSLDQATQYYNDQF
TRBV4-1	13	TRBJ1-2	TSSPPGLINYGYT
TRBV11-2	16	TRBJ2-1	ASSLGVAGGYHYNEQF